Shown below are 19 T cell receptor beta chains from a single sample sequenced in a study of identical twins. Each CDR3 protein gets one entry after TCRdb re-called the 5' RACE reads with MiXCR. Altogether under 900,000 distinct CDR3 sequences are present, 9% to 15% being singletons, with the ten largest covering around 1.5%. The sample also formed part of further work on yellow fever vaccine responses in identical twins.

The sample taken for sequencing was PBMCs. Receptors were obtained from a woman between 18 and 30 years old in good health.

This clonotype was detected a few times. The chain carries TRBV5-1 and TRBJ2-7; 8 bases line up with TRBD2. With 0 bases clipped from V and 7 bases from J, the junction kept 6 bases outside the gene matches. Looked up from germline, CDR1 is SGHRS and CDR2 is YFSETQ. The CDR3 is made up of 14 amino acids. The CDR3 coding sequence is TGCGCCAGCAGCTTGGAGGCGGGAGGCGGGGAGCAGTACTTC. The encoded protein is CASSLEAGGGEQYF.

This clonotype was counted a few times. The chain has TRBV5-6 and TRBJ1-1; 9 bases align to TRBD1. J was trimmed by 6 bases and V by 2 bases; bases with no gene match: 5. The CDR3 is made up of 14 amino acids. From germline, CDR1 is SGHDT and CDR2 YYEEEE. This CDR3 is CASSFLDRGSEAFF. CDR3 DNA sequence: TGTGCCAGCAGCTTTCTGGACAGGGGTTCTGAAGCTTTCTTT.

This clonotype was counted between two and nine times. The rearrangement uses TRBV27 and TRBJ2-7, with 7 bases fitting TRBD2. CDR3 length: 14 amino acids. Trimming cost V 4 bases and J 4 bases; bases outside gene matches: 7. CDR1 MNHEY and CDR2 SMNVEV come from the germline V gene (reference sequence). Written as DNA, the CDR3 is TGTGCCAGCAGTTGGGGAGGGGACGGTTACGAGCAGTACTTC. Translation gives CASSWGGDGYEQYF.

This rearrangement joins TRBV5-1 to TRBJ2-1; 7 bases line up with TRBD2. V gave up 0 bases and J gave up 0 bases; unmatched junction bases: 3. CDR3 length: 16 residues. Germline CDR1 SGHRS, CDR2 YFSETQ. The CDR3 sequence: CASSLARGGSYNEQFF. The CDR3 DNA reads as TGCGCCAGCAGCTTGGCACGCGGGGGCTCCTACAATGAGCAGTTCTTC.

The rearrangement joins TRBV29-1 to TRBJ2-7; D perhaps matches TRBD2 (6 bases). Trimming stripped 6 bases from V and 4 bases from J, with 16 bases between. There are 13 residues in the CDR3. Germline CDR1 SQVTM, CDR2 ANQGSEA. The CDR3 loop reads CSVPPGTPYEQYF. CDR3 coding DNA: TGCAGCGTCCCGCCCGGGACTCCTTACGAGCAGTACTTC.

This clonotype was picked up many times. One junction end disagrees with the germline gene, perhaps due to a read error. Here the CDR3 reads CSVEEGKGLGRVF. The DNA of the CDR3 is TGCAGCGTTGAAGAAGGAAAGGGTTTGGGCCGCGTCTTC. The chain combines TRBV29-1 with TRBJ2-7; D ambiguous. The CDR3 runs to 13 residues. The germline V gene has CDR1 SQVTM and CDR2 ANQGSEA.

This rearrangement joins TRBV28 to TRBJ1-5; D unresolved. Germline assignment: CDR1 MDHEN and CDR2 SYDVKM. This CDR3 is 17 amino acids long. V lost 3 bases and J 2 bases, leaving 17 bases between the germline ends. CDR3 residues: CASSLIGGLSGNQPQHF. For the CDR3, the DNA is TGTGCCAGCAGTTTGATCGGAGGTCTAAGCGGCAATCAGCCCCAGCATTTT. Full variable domain (rest looked up from reference TRBV28 and TRBJ1-5): DVKVTQSSRYLVKRTGEKVFLECVQDMDHENMFWYRQDPGLGLRLIYFSYDVKMKEKGDIPEGYSVSREKKERFSLILESASTNQTSMYLCASSLIGGLSGNQPQHFGDGTRLSIL.

The chain recombines TRBV7-3 with TRBJ2-5, with 10 bases aligning to TRBD2. The CDR3 runs 19 residues. Germline lookup yields CDR1 SGHTA and CDR2 FQGTGA. The trim removed 3 bases at V and 5 bases at J, leaving 18 bases unmatched. The CDR3: CASSFLGPRAGGPGETQYF. CDR3 nucleotide sequence: TGTGCCAGCAGCTTTCTCGGTCCGCGAGCGGGAGGGCCTGGGGAGACCCAGTACTTC.

The rearrangement uses TRBV6-2 or TRBV6-3 and TRBJ2-2, with D possibly TRBD2 on 5 matching bases. The germline V and J ends were trimmed by 4 bases and 10 bases, with 7 bases remaining between them. This CDR3 contains 11 residues. Germline V gene sequence: CDR1 MNHEY, CDR2 SVGEGT. The CDR3 sequence: CASSSLEELFF. The CDR3 nucleotides read TGTGCCAGCAGTTCACTAGAGGAGCTGTTTTTT.

This clonotype was observed many times. The chain has TRBV27 and TRBJ1-5; D not certain. Between the trimmed V and J ends, which lost 8 bases and 5 bases, there was a span of 10 bases. From germline, CDR1 is MNHEY and CDR2 SMNVEV (reference sequence). The CDR3 runs to 12 residues. This chain's CDR3 is CASVTQDQPQHF. CDR3 sequence (DNA): TGTGCCAGCGTAACCCAGGATCAGCCCCAGCATTTT.

This clonotype was detected only a few times. CDR3 protein: CASSPGRFLNTEAFF. CDR3 coding DNA: TGTGCCAGCAGTCCAGGGAGGTTTCTGAACACTGAAGCTTTCTTT. The chain uses TRBV12-3 or TRBV12-4 and TRBJ1-1, with D perhaps TRBD1 (5 bases). V gave up 5 bases and J gave up 0 bases, with 13 bases separating them. This CDR3 is 15 amino acids long.

The chain carries TRBV11-3 and TRBJ1-1, with 8 bases that match TRBD1. This CDR3 contains 15 residues. Germline V gene sequence: CDR1 SGHNT, CDR2 YENEEA. Trimming took 3 bases from V and 10 from J; bases not matched to a gene: 13. CDR3: CASSLDRDGSFGAFF. The DNA of the CDR3 is TGTGCCAGCAGCTTGGACAGGGATGGGTCTTTTGGAGCTTTCTTT.

This clonotype appeared many times. The chain recombines TRBV7-9 with TRBJ2-1; 11 bases fit TRBD2. Germline-derived CDR1 and CDR2 are SEHNR and FQNEAQ (reference sequence). With 5 bases clipped from V and 7 bases from J, the junction kept 10 bases outside the gene matches. The CDR3 runs to 16 residues. The CDR3 nucleotides read TGTGCCAGCAGCCTGGATAGCGGGAGGGCCCGTAATGAGCAGTTCTTC. This translates into CASSLDSGRARNEQFF.

This clonotype turned up a few times. The J gene is TRBJ2-4, the V gene TRBV20-1; D not resolved. This CDR3 has 11 amino acids. V was clipped by 6 bases and J by 13 bases, with 16 bases between them. The germline gives CDR1 DFQATT, CDR2 SNEGSKA (reference sequence). CDR3 region: CSAPFGSLQYF. In DNA form, the CDR3 reads TGCAGTGCGCCTTTTGGAAGCCTACAGTACTTC.

A few counts support this clonotype. The CDR3 sequence: CASSTPPRYEQYV. In DNA form, the CDR3 reads TGTGCCAGCAGTACTCCCCCACGCTACGAGCAGTACGTC. The V gene is TRBV6-2 or TRBV6-3, the J gene TRBJ2-7; D not certain. Trimming removed 5 bases at V and 3 bases at J, with 11 bases between. CDR1 MNHEY and CDR2 SVGEGT come from the germline V gene. CDR3 length equals 13 residues.

This clonotype was seen ten or more times. The chain couples TRBV28 to TRBJ2-7, with TRBD1 matching over 7 bases. The CDR3 runs to 14 residues. The trim removed 6 bases at V and 4 bases at J, leaving 9 bases unmatched. Germline loops: CDR1 MDHEN, CDR2 SYDVKM. In nucleotides, the CDR3 is TGTGCCAGCAGCGCCGAAGGGGGCTATTACGAGCAGTACTTC. It yields the protein CASSAEGGYYEQYF. Complete variable domain (other parts from reference TRBV28 and TRBJ2-7): DVKVTQSSRYLVKRTGEKVFLECVQDMDHENMFWYRQDPGLGLRLIYFSYDVKMKEKGDIPEGYSVSREKKERFSLILESASTNQTSMYLCASSAEGGYYEQYFGPGTRLTVT.

V usage is TRBV6-2 or TRBV6-3 and J usage is TRBJ2-3; possible D gene TRBD2, 6 bases. Trimming shortened V by 2 bases and J by 0 bases, and 12 bases separated the two germline ends. The CDR3 has 16 residues. Germline CDR1 MNHEY, CDR2 SVGEGT. CDR3 residues: CASSYIGGTSTDTQYF. CDR3 DNA: TGTGCCAGCAGTTACATCGGAGGGACTAGCACAGATACGCAGTATTTT.

The genes are TRBV4-1 and TRBJ2-5, with D possibly matching TRBD1 (6 bases). V was clipped by 0 bases and J by 5 bases, with 22 bases between them. Germline-derived CDR1 and CDR2 are MGHRA and YSYEKL. The CDR3 runs 18 residues. The CDR3 reads CASSQDRGPMTGGETQYF. In DNA form, the CDR3 reads TGCGCCAGCAGCCAAGATCGGGGACCGATGACAGGTGGGGAGACCCAGTACTTC.

J is TRBJ1-4 and V is TRBV27; TRBD1 agrees at 7 bases. The CDR3 spans 15 residues. Germline trimming cut 4 bases from V and 6 bases from J; bases unmatched to any gene: 8. The germline V gene encodes CDR1 MNHEY and CDR2 SMNVEV (reference sequence). CDR3 bases: TGTGCCAGCAGTTCCCCGGGACAGCCATATGAAAAACTGTTTTTT. As protein: CASSSPGQPYEKLFF. The whole variable domain, filled in from reference TRBV27 and TRBJ1-4, reads EAQVTQNPRYLITVTGKKLTVTCSQNMNHEYMSWYRQDPGLGLRQIYYSMNVEVTDKGDVPEGYKVSRKEKRNFPLILESPSPNQTSLYFCASSSPGQPYEKLFFGSGTQLSVL.